The T cell receptor beta chain under discussion was sequenced for a study of naive and memory T cell subsets. Ligated cDNA underwent four rounds of PCR with nested alpha and beta constant region primers and SP2. MiXCR, applied by TCRdb to the 5' RACE reads, yields one record per CDR3 protein. The sample includes around 30,000 distinct CDR3 sequences, about a sixth seen only once; the top ten take 2% to 3%. The CDR3 consists of 15 residues. Trimming at V came to 4 bases and at J to 4 bases, leaving 7 bases not matched to a gene. Germline V gene data show CDR1 as MRHNA and CDR2 as SNTAGT. Ten or more counts support this clonotype. A UMI-containing oligonucleotide was joined by 3' ligation to the TCR cDNA template.

This receptor was obtained from a female donor in good health. The chain recombines TRBV6-4 with TRBJ1-2, with TRBD1 identical over 9 bases. CDR3 DNA sequence: TGTGCCAGCAGTGCCCAAACAGGGGGCACCTATGGCTACACCTTC. It encodes CASSAQTGGTYGYTF.